These T cell receptor beta chains were read from a single sample in a study of T cells after yellow fever vaccination. TCRdb ran MiXCR on the 5' RACE reads and lists one entry per CDR3 protein. The sample lists more than 15,000 distinct CDR3 sequences; roughly 3.7% were seen once. The sample here was PBMCs, either bulk or a sorted T-cell subset (CD4+, CD8+, memory, or dextramer-sorted; not recorded which), taken 15 days after the yellow fever booster vaccination. These receptors came from a man aged 25 to 45 who received the YFV17D yellow fever vaccine. Both conserved end residues are part of each CDR3. D genes are given only for firm matches. Size is stated for part of the rows, as once, few or many counts, or as a class when the clone is expanded.

CDR3: CATSRGGGRETQYF; DNA: TGTGCCACCAGTCGTGGCGGGGGGAGAGAGACCCAGTACTTC; D: TRBD2; size: many; J: TRBJ2-5; V: TRBV24-1
CDR3: CASSLGAQNTEAFF; DNA: TGTGCCAGCAGCTTAGGGGCCCAAAACACTGAAGCTTTCTTT; D: -; size: many; J: TRBJ1-1; V: TRBV7-9
CDR3: CASSSGGYAENIQYF; DNA: TGTGCCAGCAGTTCGGGCGGGTATGCCGAAAACATTCAGTACTTC; D: -; size: -; J: TRBJ2-4; V: TRBV12-3/TRBV12-4
CDR3: CASSSQNQPQHF; DNA: TGTGCCAGCAGTTCGCAGAATCAGCCCCAGCATTTT; D: -; size: many; J: TRBJ1-5; V: TRBV6-6
CDR3: CAWSVGRSGNHEQFF; DNA: TGTGCCTGGAGTGTAGGCCGTAGCGGGAACCATGAGCAGTTCTTC; D: TRBD2; size: many; J: TRBJ2-1; V: TRBV30
CDR3: CSAREGLARYNEQFF; DNA: TGCAGTGCTAGAGAGGGCTTAGCCCGCTACAATGAGCAGTTCTTC; D: -; size: many; J: TRBJ2-1; V: TRBV20-1
CDR3: CSAREFGPGTGELFF; DNA: TGCAGTGCTAGAGAGTTTGGCCCGGGCACCGGGGAGCTGTTTTTT; D: -; size: many; J: TRBJ2-2; V: TRBV20-1
CDR3: CAIRALAGLGEQYF; DNA: TGTGCCATCAGAGCGCTAGCGGGATTGGGGGAGCAGTACTTC; D: TRBD2; size: medium-sized; J: TRBJ2-7; V: TRBV10-3
CDR3: CASRYSYTGELFF; DNA: TGTGCCAGCAGGTACAGCTACACCGGGGAGCTGTTTTTT; D: -; size: medium-sized; J: TRBJ2-2; V: TRBV6-5
CDR3: CASSQDGGNTYNSPLHF; DNA: TGTGCCAGCAGCCAGGACGGTGGGAACACCTATAATTCACCCCTCCACTTT; D: -; size: many; J: TRBJ1-6; V: TRBV6-2/TRBV6-3
CDR3: CASSEGIAEQFF; DNA: TGCGCCAGCAGTGAGGGGATAGCGGAGCAGTTCTTC; D: -; size: many; J: TRBJ2-1; V: TRBV10-2
CDR3: CSARTSGRRLTLRNTQYF; DNA: TGCAGTGCTCGGACTAGCGGGAGACGACTAACACTCAGGAATACGCAGTATTTT; D: TRBD2; size: many; J: TRBJ2-3; V: TRBV20-1
CDR3: CSARLGAGSTGELFF; DNA: TGCAGTGCCCGGCTGGGGGCCGGGAGTACCGGGGAGCTGTTTTTT; D: -; size: medium-sized; J: TRBJ2-2; V: TRBV20-1
CDR3: CASSQVTSGDVTQYF; DNA: TGCGCCAGCAGCCAAGTAACTAGCGGGGATGTGACGCAGTATTTT; D: TRBD2; size: -; J: TRBJ2-3; V: TRBV4-1